This entry lists 17 T cell receptor beta chains sequenced from one sample in a study of T cells in women clearing cervical HPV infection. The table came from immunoSEQ multiplex PCR; TCRdb's copy has only in-frame clones and leaves some out. The listing contains roughly 20,000 clones. Sequencing used blood buffy coat. All receptors derive from a woman between 18 and 70 years old with a cervical HPV16 infection that either progressed to CIN3+ or cleared (not recorded which).

About this clone: The junction shows a germline mismatch at one end, possibly a read error. The read finishes 3 residues shy of the CDR3 end, and the germline J gene is used to complete it. This chain links TRBV4-2 with TRBJ2-7, with unresolved D. Looked up from germline, CDR1 is LGHNA and CDR2 is YNFKEQ. This CDR3 comprises 18 residues. The part of the CDR3 DNA that was read is TGCGCCAGCAGCCAAGGACCAAGGTTAGGGCTCCTTTCCTACGAG. Translating it yields CASSQGPRLGLLSYE. The whole CDR3 is CASSQGPRLGLLSYEQYF.

Points on this clone: The read is 3 residues too short to cover the CDR3 end, so that end is filled in from the germline J gene. The V gene is TRBV30, the J gene TRBJ1-5, with D unclear. The CDR3 sequence is 12 residues long. Per germline, CDR1 GTSNPN and CDR2 SVGIG (reference sequence). V was clipped by 0 bases and J by 9 bases, with 9 bases between them. CDR3 DNA, as far as it was read: TGTGCCTGGAGTGTTAGAGCAGGGCCC. This sequence encodes CAWSVRAGP. The complete CDR3 protein is CAWSVRAGPQHF. The full variable domain, in which reference TRBV30 and TRBJ1-5 provide the parts outside the CDR3, is SQTIHQWPATLVQPVGSPLSLECTVEGTSNPNLYWYRQAAGRGLQLLFYSVGIGQISSEVPQNLSASRPQDRQFILSSKKLLLSDSGFYLCAWSVRAGPQHFGDGTRLSIL.

CDR3 bases read: TGCGCCAGCAGCTTGGAGGCGGATGACTATGGC. Protein sequence: CASSLEADDYG. In full, the CDR3 reads CASSLEADDYGYTF. The rearrangement joins TRBV5-1 to TRBJ1-2; D gene uncertain. The read terminates 3 residues ahead of where the CDR3 ends, so the germline J gene completes it. CDR1 SGHRS and CDR2 YFSETQ come from the germline V gene. The germline V and J ends were trimmed by 0 bases and 3 bases, with 9 bases remaining between them. This CDR3 contains 14 residues. Full variable domain (missing parts from reference TRBV5-1 and TRBJ1-2): KAGVTQTPRYLIKTRGQQVTLSCSPISGHRSVSWYQQTPGQGLQFLFEYFSETQRNKGNFPGRFSGRQFSNSRSEMNVSTLELGDSALYLCASSLEADDYGYTFGSGTRLTVV.

A note on this clone: Coverage ceases 3 residues before the CDR3 finishes, and the germline J gene fills in the end. This chain connects TRBV2 to TRBJ1-1, with D uncertain. Germline values: CDR1 SNHLY, CDR2 FYNNEI. Trimming cost V 6 bases and J 0 bases, with 11 bases left between them. CDR3 length: 14 amino acids. Partial CDR3 DNA: TGTGCCAGCAGGCTAAAAGCGATGAACACTGAA. It encodes CASRLKAMNTE. From start to end, the CDR3 is CASRLKAMNTEAFF.

Notes on this clone: The CDR3 is cut off 3 residues early in the read; its end comes from the germline J gene. The chain employs TRBV12-5 and TRBJ2-6, with D perhaps TRBD1 (5 bases). Trimming cost V 2 bases and J 3 bases, with 5 bases left between them. The CDR3 sequence is 14 residues long. The germline CDR1 and CDR2 sequences are LGHNT and FRNRAP. The CDR3 DNA, read in part, is TGTGCTAGTGGTTTGCAGGGTGGGGCCAACGTC. Its translation is CASGLQGGANV. The full CDR3 reads CASGLQGGANVLTF. The variable domain in full, with the rest retrieved from reference TRBV12-5 and TRBJ2-6, is DARVTQTPRHKVTEMGQEVTMRCQPILGHNTVFWYRQTMMQGLELLAYFRNRAPLDDSGMPKDRFSAEMPDATLATLKIQPSEPRDSAVYFCASGLQGGANVLTFGAGSRLTVL.

Worth noting for this clone: From the germline J gene comes the end of the CDR3, since the read stops 3 residues before it. The chain links TRBV28 to TRBJ2-7; 8 bases agree with TRBD1. Unmatched junction bases numbered 3, after V lost 8 bases and J lost 6 bases. The CDR3 runs 11 residues. Germline values: CDR1 MDHEN, CDR2 SYDVKM. CDR3 DNA, as far as it was read: TGTGCCAGCTCGACAGGGGTCGAG. This codes for CASSTGVE. The full-length CDR3 reads as CASSTGVEQYF.

On this clone itself: The CDR3 end is not reached by the read, which stops 3 residues before it; the germline J gene fills it in. The V gene is TRBV15, the J gene TRBJ1-2, with D perhaps matching TRBD1 (6 bases). Trimming pared 0 bases from V and 4 bases from J, leaving 12 bases between. Germline assignment: CDR1 LNHNV and CDR2 YYDKDF (reference sequence). The CDR3 has 15 residues. CDR3: CATSREQGFIYGYTF. Partial CDR3 DNA: TGTGCCACCAGCAGAGAGCAGGGGTTCATCTATGGC.

On this clone: The read ends 3 residues before the CDR3 terminus; that terminus is restored from the germline J gene. V and J are TRBV7-9 and TRBJ2-2; D is perhaps TRBD1 (5 bases). The CDR3 spans 13 residues. The germline gives CDR1 SEHNR, CDR2 FQNEAQ (reference sequence). The CDR3 bases that were read are TGTGCCAGCAGCTTATCTGGGGCCAACGTG. It specifies CASSLSGANV. The entire CDR3 protein is CASSLSGANVLFF.

About this clone itself: Sequencing ends 3 residues short of the CDR3 end; the germline J gene provides the rest. The chain couples TRBV30 to TRBJ1-2; D may be TRBD1 (5 bases). CDR3 size: 13 residues. Germline assignment: CDR1 GTSNPN and CDR2 SVGIG (reference sequence). Trimming cost V 3 bases and J 4 bases, with 12 bases left between them. Incomplete CDR3 DNA: TGTGCCTGGAGGCCAGGGTCGAGCTATGGC. Protein: CAWRPGSSYG. The full CDR3 sequence reads CAWRPGSSYGYTF.

To note about this clone: The missing CDR3 end, 3 residues past where the read stops, is filled in from the germline J gene. J is TRBJ2-1 and V is TRBV20-1; D gene unclear. V dropped 3 bases and J dropped 3 bases, with 15 bases sitting between them. The CDR3 consists of 15 residues. Germline CDR1 is DFQATT and CDR2 is SNEGSKA (reference sequence). The DNA read from the CDR3 is TGCAGTGCTAGTTTCTTGTCTACAGACTACAATGAG. Its translation is CSASFLSTDYNE. The complete CDR3 reads CSASFLSTDYNEQFF.

About this clone: The missing CDR3 end, 3 residues past where the read stops, is filled in from the germline J gene. The chain has TRBV7-9 and TRBJ1-4; D is unclear. Germline values: CDR1 SEHNR, CDR2 FQNEAQ (reference sequence). The CDR3 runs 14 residues. The DNA read from the CDR3 is TGTGCCAGCAGCTTAGGTCCTGTCGGTTCACCA. This translates into CASSLGPVGSP. The entire CDR3 protein reads CASSLGPVGSPLFF.

In the case of this clone: The CDR3 end lies 3 residues beyond the end of the read and is filled in from the germline J gene. This rearrangement joins TRBV15 to TRBJ2-1, with a possible D match to TRBD2 (6 bases). CDR1 is LNHNV and CDR2 is YYDKDF in the germline V gene (reference sequence). With 4 bases removed from V and 5 bases from J, the gap between germline ends came to 15 bases. This CDR3 contains 15 residues. The chain's CDR3 is CATSIGGFRDNEQFF. CDR3 DNA, as far as it was read: TGTGCCACCAGCATCGGAGGGTTCAGAGACAATGAG. Using reference TRBV15 and TRBJ2-1 for the parts outside the CDR3, the full variable domain is DAMVIQNPRYQVTQFGKPVTLSCSQTLNHNVMYWYQQKSSQAPKLLFHYYDKDFNNEADTPDNFQSRRPNTSFCFLDIRSPGLGDTAMYLCATSIGGFRDNEQFFGPGTRLTVL.

As concerns this clone: The read ends 3 residues before the CDR3 terminus; that terminus is restored from the germline J gene. The chain employs TRBV4-1 and TRBJ1-6; 8 nucleotides line up with TRBD1. The CDR3 extends over 16 amino acids. V shed 0 bases and J 10 bases; nucleotides not matched to a gene: 8. The germline V gene encodes CDR1 MGHRA and CDR2 YSYEKL. CDR3 DNA (partial): TGCGCCAGCAGCCAAGATCGCTCCAGGGGGCTATCACCC. Its translation is CASSQDRSRGLSP. In full, the CDR3 is CASSQDRSRGLSPLHF.

About this clone itself: The CDR3 end lies 3 residues beyond the end of the read and is filled in from the germline J gene. The rearrangement joins TRBV20-1 to TRBJ2-7; TRBD2 might be the D (6 bases). Germline V gives CDR1 DFQATT, CDR2 SNEGSKA (reference sequence). Trimming took off 5 bases at V and 0 bases at J, with 14 bases between the two ends. The CDR3 runs to 14 residues. The sequenced part of the CDR3 DNA is TGCAGTGCTCACGGGACTCTAAGCTCCTACGAG. Translated, it gives CSAHGTLSSYE. The entire CDR3 sequence reads CSAHGTLSSYEQYF.

Of note for this clone: The read comes to an end 3 residues before the CDR3 does, leaving the germline J gene to fill in the end. The chain has TRBV2 and TRBJ2-2, with 7 nucleotides matching TRBD2. Germline loops: CDR1 SNHLY, CDR2 FYNNEI. There are 15 residues in the CDR3. CDR3 DNA (partial): TGTGCCAGCAGTTATACGGGGGGAACTAATGAAAAG. Amino acids: CASSYTGGTNEK. The complete CDR3 reads CASSYTGGTNEKLFF.

As concerns this clone: The read gets to within 3 residues of the CDR3 end, and the germline J gene fills in the rest. This chain joins TRBV5-1 and TRBJ2-5; D is uncertain. CDR1 is SGHRS and CDR2 is YFSETQ in the germline V gene. This CDR3 has 13 residues. The DNA read from the CDR3 is TGCGCCAGCAGCTTGGGTAGGGTCGATACC. Residues: CASSLGRVDT. The CDR3 in its entirety is CASSLGRVDTQYF.

Of note for this clone: The sequenced fragment ends 3 residues before the CDR3 boundary, so the rest is inferred from the germline J gene. The gene calls are TRBV28 and TRBJ2-1; 7 nucleotides agree with TRBD1. V shed 2 bases and J 0 bases; nucleotides not matched to a gene: 4. The CDR3 is 16 residues long. Germline V CDR1 and CDR2: MDHEN, SYDVKM. CDR3 bases read: TGTGCCAGCAGTTTAGGGACAGACCGCTCCTACAATGAG. This gives the protein CASSLGTDRSYNE. The CDR3 in full is CASSLGTDRSYNEQFF.